Detailed here is one TCR beta chain. The germline V gene has CDR1 SGHRS and CDR2 YFSETQ. The CDR3 is 15 residues long. Trimming took 0 bases from V and 0 from J, leaving 7 bases between them. This entry belongs to a study of blood T cell repertoires in COVID-19. Study at large: The study drew acute and convalescent COVID-19 samples from the United States, Italy and Spain. T cells, B-cell-depleted T cells, or PBMCs provided the cDNA or gDNA that served as material.

It was during active infection that Seattle patients were enrolled and then longitudinally followed. Authors' analysis steps: Amplified reference gene primers provided the basis for estimating nucleated cell counts. TCRdb's copy holds only in-frame clones and misses some; the assay was immunoSEQ multiplex PCR. Clone size and the V and J calls come from that table; the DNA yielded D and trimming. The top ten hold over 2% of the sample, which has fewer than 300,000 clones, roughly nine tenths seen once. The sequenced material came from peripheral blood. The clonotype was recovered from a woman between 25 and 40 years old with COVID-19, enrolled during active disease. The chain combines TRBV5-1 with TRBJ1-3; D is unresolved. The CDR3 sequence: CASSLGGISGNTIYF. DNA for the CDR3: TGCGCCAGCAGCTTGGGCGGGATCTCTGGAAACACCATATATTTT.